The TCR beta chain described here comes from a study of T cell responses to AZD1222 COVID-19 vaccine. This CDR3 comprises 15 residues. Losses at the gene ends were 6 bases for V and 5 bases for J; bases not matched to a gene: 8. Germline loops: CDR1 MDHEN, CDR2 SYDVKM. General observations from the study: Researchers took repertoire samples only after the peak T cell response had come. Donors in the cohort were predominantly white British and more often female, and clonal diversity was possibly underestimated. With dominance at 160-218 and 743-854, vaccine-associated CD4 TCRs spanned spike. As reported, nearly half of all spike-specific TCRs target variant regions that are unmutated.

On this clone itself: No antigen is known for it.

TCRdb's copy holds only in-frame clones and misses some; the assay was immunoSEQ multiplex PCR. The sample lists tens of thousands of clones, roughly 94% occurring once. This chain uses TRBV28 with TRBJ1-5; TRBD1 agrees at 9 bases. The source material was peripheral blood, sampled on day 0 of AZD1222 vaccination. This TCR was recovered from an adult in good health. CDR3 loop: CASSPPGQGYQPQHF. The CDR3 DNA follows: TGTGCCAGCAGCCCCCCGGGACAGGGTTATCAGCCCCAGCATTTT.